These T cell receptor beta chains were read from a single sample in a study of shared clonotypes between healthy human individuals. Assay: immunoSEQ multiplex PCR; the TCRdb copy retains only in-frame clones and omits some. The data hold about 2.1 million clones, with around 93% observed a single time. Sequencing was done on a sample of naive CD8+ T cells from PBMCs. These receptors originate from a man aged 18-30 years in good health. Some clones in this sample may be carry-over from other donors' samples. CDR3s include the opening cysteine and the closing phenylalanine or tryptophan. A D gene is named only where the DNA matches it firmly. Not all rows give a size; the values are once, few, many and, for expanded clones, a class.

size: NA
D: NA
J: TRBJ2-1
V: TRBV5-6
CDR3: CASSLERRFEQFF
DNA: TGTGCCAGCAGCTTGGAGAGGCGATTTGAGCAGTTCTTC

size: NA
D: TRBD1
J: TRBJ2-2
V: TRBV4-1
CDR3: CASSLRGRDTGELFF
DNA: TGCGCCAGCAGCCTCAGGGGGCGCGACACCGGGGAGCTGTTTTTT

size: NA
D: NA
J: TRBJ1-1
V: TRBV15
CDR3: CATSRGVFGTEAFF
DNA: TGTGCCACCAGCAGAGGGGTCTTTGGCACTGAAGCTTTCTTT

size: NA
D: NA
J: TRBJ1-3
V: TRBV29-1
CDR3: CSVTREATGNTIYF
DNA: TGCAGCGTTACCCGAGAGGCGACTGGAAACACCATATATTTT

size: NA
D: NA
J: TRBJ1-4
V: TRBV2
CDR3: CASGDSIRATNEKLFF
DNA: TGTGCCAGCGGTGATTCCATCAGAGCAACTAATGAAAAACTGTTTTTT

size: NA
D: NA
J: TRBJ2-2
V: TRBV28
CDR3: CASRSVGQFANTGELFF
DNA: TGTGCCAGCAGATCAGTCGGACAGTTCGCGAACACCGGGGAGCTGTTTTTT

size: once
D: NA
J: TRBJ2-7
V: TRBV27
CDR3: CASSLSAGYYEQYF
DNA: TGTGCCAGTTCTTTGTCGGCCGGGTACTACGAGCAGTACTTC

size: NA
D: NA
J: TRBJ1-5
V: TRBV10-3
CDR3: CAISGVLWEPQHF
DNA: TGTGCCATCAGTGGGGTTCTTTGGGAGCCCCAGCATTTT

size: NA
D: NA
J: TRBJ2-2
V: TRBV28
CDR3: CASSSILQGQRTGELFF
DNA: TGTGCCAGCAGTTCGATACTACAGGGTCAACGCACCGGGGAGCTGTTTTTT

size: once
D: NA
J: TRBJ2-2
V: TRBV4-2
CDR3: CASSQVYTNTGELFF
DNA: TGTGCCAGCAGCCAAGTTTACACGAACACCGGGGAGCTGTTTTTT

size: NA
D: NA
J: TRBJ2-7
V: TRBV2
CDR3: CASSDGTFSRSYEQYF
DNA: TGTGCCAGCAGTGACGGGACATTCTCTCGCTCCTACGAGCAGTACTTC

size: NA
D: NA
J: TRBJ2-7
V: TRBV5-6
CDR3: CASSLRRRYEQYF
DNA: TGTGCCAGCAGCTTACGGCGGCGCTACGAGCAGTACTTC

size: NA
D: TRBD1
J: TRBJ1-2
V: TRBV5-1
CDR3: CASSPRTGSYGYTF
DNA: TGCGCCAGCAGCCCAAGGACAGGGAGTTATGGCTACACCTTC

size: NA
D: NA
J: TRBJ2-1
V: TRBV27
CDR3: CASSLSLGTRYIEQFF
DNA: TGTGCCAGCAGTTTATCTCTCGGGACCCGCTATATTGAGCAGTTCTTC

size: NA
D: NA
J: TRBJ2-2
V: TRBV28
CDR3: CASRPDSNLNTGELFF
DNA: TGTGCCAGCAGACCGGACAGTAACCTAAACACCGGGGAGCTGTTTTTT

size: NA
D: NA
J: TRBJ2-3
V: TRBV27
CDR3: CASSLAGRETNTQYF
DNA: TGTGCCAGCAGTTTAGCGGGCAGGGAAACAAATACGCAGTATTTT

size: NA
D: TRBD1
J: TRBJ2-1
V: TRBV6-5
CDR3: CASSYFTGGLNNEQFF
DNA: TGTGCCAGCAGTTATTTCACAGGGGGCCTCAACAATGAGCAGTTCTTC

size: NA
D: NA
J: TRBJ1-2
V: TRBV5-4
CDR3: CASSLARENYGYTF
DNA: TGTGCCAGCAGCTTGGCGCGGGAAAACTATGGCTACACCTTC

size: once
D: TRBD2
J: TRBJ2-3
V: TRBV4-1
CDR3: CASSQLPGTSFTDTQYF
DNA: TGCGCCAGCAGCCAACTTCCCGGGACTAGTTTCACAGATACGCAGTATTTT

size: NA
D: TRBD2
J: TRBJ2-1
V: TRBV28
CDR3: CASSPQLAGGNYNEQFF
DNA: TGTGCCAGCAGCCCTCAACTAGCGGGAGGGAACTACAATGAGCAGTTCTTC

size: NA
D: TRBD1
J: TRBJ2-3
V: TRBV27
CDR3: CASSLIVGTGVSDTQYF
DNA: TGTGCCAGCAGTTTAATTGTCGGGACAGGGGTCTCAGATACGCAGTATTTT

size: NA
D: NA
J: TRBJ1-5
V: TRBV7-8
CDR3: CASSSWLPAGNQPQHF
DNA: TGTGCCAGCAGCTCATGGCTCCCCGCGGGCAATCAGCCCCAGCATTTT

size: NA
D: TRBD2
J: TRBJ2-1
V: TRBV29-1
CDR3: CSGKGLAGASYNEQFF
DNA: TGCAGCGGGAAGGGACTAGCGGGAGCGTCCTACAATGAGCAGTTCTTC

size: NA
D: NA
J: TRBJ2-1
V: TRBV29-1
CDR3: CSVDDRDNEQFF
DNA: TGCAGCGTCGACGACAGAGACAATGAGCAGTTCTTC

size: NA
D: NA
J: TRBJ2-3
V: TRBV2
CDR3: CATSYLTSTDTQYF
DNA: TGTGCCACCTCCTACTTAACTAGCACAGATACGCAGTATTTT

size: NA
D: TRBD2
J: TRBJ2-1
V: TRBV2
CDR3: CASSEVGLAGWGNEQFF
DNA: TGTGCCAGCAGTGAAGTAGGTCTAGCGGGATGGGGCAATGAGCAGTTCTTC

size: NA
D: NA
J: TRBJ2-2
V: TRBV27
CDR3: CASRPNTGELFF
DNA: TGTGCCAGCAGACCAAACACCGGGGAGCTGTTTTTT

size: once
D: NA
J: TRBJ2-2
V: TRBV4-3
CDR3: CASSQLLGEGAGELFF
DNA: TGCGCCAGCAGCCAATTATTGGGGGAGGGGGCCGGGGAGCTGTTTTTT

size: once
D: TRBD2
J: TRBJ2-3
V: TRBV15
CDR3: CATSTRGLAGSDTQYF
DNA: TGTGCCACCAGCACCCGGGGACTAGCGGGGTCAGATACGCAGTATTTT

size: NA
D: NA
J: TRBJ1-1
V: TRBV6-5
CDR3: CASSYSEATEAFF
DNA: TGTGCCAGCAGTTACTCGGAGGCCACTGAAGCTTTCTTT

size: NA
D: TRBD2
J: TRBJ2-1
V: TRBV27
CDR3: CASSLPPGAGYNEQFF
DNA: TGTGCCAGCAGTTTACCCCCGGGAGCGGGATACAATGAGCAGTTCTTC

size: NA
D: NA
J: TRBJ1-1
V: TRBV6-1
CDR3: CASSTSPEAFF
DNA: TGTGCCAGCAGTACTTCCCCTGAAGCTTTCTTT

size: NA
D: NA
J: TRBJ2-5
V: TRBV9
CDR3: CASSVGGGVQETQYF
DNA: TGTGCCAGCAGCGTAGGCGGCGGAGTCCAAGAGACCCAGTACTTC

size: NA
D: TRBD1
J: TRBJ1-5
V: TRBV27
CDR3: CASKGTGGVKPQHF
DNA: TGTGCCAGCAAAGGGACAGGGGGCGTAAAGCCCCAGCATTTT

size: NA
D: NA
J: TRBJ1-1
V: TRBV5-4
CDR3: CASSAGRGNTEAFF
DNA: TGTGCCAGCAGCGCCGGACGGGGAAACACTGAAGCTTTCTTT

size: NA
D: NA
J: TRBJ2-7
V: TRBV9
CDR3: CASSPARGHEQYF
DNA: TGTGCCAGCAGCCCCGCGCGTGGCCACGAGCAGTACTTC

size: NA
D: NA
J: TRBJ2-5
V: TRBV14
CDR3: CASSQDLRTAWYPQYF
DNA: TGTGCCAGCAGCCAAGATCTTAGAACCGCCTGGTATCCCCAGTACTTC

size: NA
D: NA
J: TRBJ1-6
V: TRBV28
CDR3: CASSLNHNSPLHF
DNA: TGTGCCAGCAGTTTGAACCATAATTCACCCCTCCACTTT

size: NA
D: NA
J: TRBJ1-5
V: TRBV6-1
CDR3: CASSVFRGGSNQPQHF
DNA: TGTGCCAGCAGTGTTTTCCGGGGGGGCAGCAATCAGCCCCAGCATTTT

size: once
D: TRBD2
J: TRBJ2-5
V: TRBV7-2
CDR3: CASSLDPRLAGVWGETQYF
DNA: TGTGCCAGCAGCTTAGACCCTCGACTAGCGGGAGTCTGGGGTGAGACCCAGTACTTC

size: NA
D: TRBD2
J: TRBJ2-3
V: TRBV4-3
CDR3: CASSQDGAAGASDTQYF
DNA: TGCGCCAGCAGCCAAGATGGGGCAGCGGGAGCGTCAGATACGCAGTATTTT

size: NA
D: NA
J: TRBJ2-7
V: TRBV7-2
CDR3: CASSLGGTDQQYF
DNA: TGTGCCAGCAGCTTAGGGGGGACCGACCAGCAGTACTTC

size: NA
D: TRBD1
J: TRBJ2-1
V: TRBV6-5
CDR3: CASSYSKGANEQFF
DNA: TGTGCCAGCAGTTACTCGAAGGGGGCCAATGAGCAGTTCTTC

size: NA
D: NA
J: TRBJ1-5
V: TRBV2
CDR3: CASSVDRGGYQPQHF
DNA: TGTGCCAGCAGTGTCGACAGAGGGGGGTATCAGCCCCAGCATTTT

size: once
D: NA
J: TRBJ1-2
V: TRBV29-1
CDR3: CSVEGGEGYTF
DNA: TGCAGCGTTGAGGGGGGTGAGGGCTACACCTTC